This T cell receptor beta chain was identified in a study of OX40 agonist ivuxolimab in advanced cancers. Study information: Patients with hepatocellular carcinoma, melanoma, renal cell or head and neck cancer made up the dose-escalation patients. One hepatocellular carcinoma and a couple of cutaneous melanoma patients partially responded.

Study observations and caveats: Expanded peripheral T cell antigen specificity was not determined.

Autoimmune disease history or systemic immunosuppression disqualified patients. Trimming removed 1 base at V and 6 bases at J, with 20 bases between. The germline gives CDR1 SGHRS, CDR2 YFSETQ. This CDR3 region has 17 residues. Assay used: immunoSEQ multiplex PCR; TCRdb lists only in-frame clones, some missing. The table includes more than 65,000 clones, about 85% detected once. Of note for this clone: The antigen is unknown.

Here the sequenced sample was CD4+ or CD8+ T cells sorted from blood, taken in a trial of the OX40 agonist ivuxolimab. The TCR sequence derives from an adult with an advanced solid tumor such as melanoma, head and neck, liver or kidney cancer. V is TRBV5-1 and J is TRBJ2-4, with D tentatively TRBD1 or TRBD2 (5 bases each). The CDR3 DNA reads TGCGCCAGCAGCTTGTCTGGGGCGGGCAATGGAGGAAACATTCAGTACTTC. It encodes CASSLSGAGNGGNIQYF.